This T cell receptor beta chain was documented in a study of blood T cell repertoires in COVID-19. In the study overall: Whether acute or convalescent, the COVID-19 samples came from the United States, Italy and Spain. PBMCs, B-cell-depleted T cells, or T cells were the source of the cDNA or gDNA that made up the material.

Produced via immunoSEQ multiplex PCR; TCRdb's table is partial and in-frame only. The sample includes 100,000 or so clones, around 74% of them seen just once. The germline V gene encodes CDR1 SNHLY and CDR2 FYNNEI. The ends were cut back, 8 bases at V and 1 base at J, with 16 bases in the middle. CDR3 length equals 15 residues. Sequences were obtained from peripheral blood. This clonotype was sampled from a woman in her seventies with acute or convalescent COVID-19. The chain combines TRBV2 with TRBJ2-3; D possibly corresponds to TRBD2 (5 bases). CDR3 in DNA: TGTGCCAGCGTTATGTCGGGGTTGGGCACAGATACGCAGTATTTT. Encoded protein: CASVMSGLGTDTQYF.